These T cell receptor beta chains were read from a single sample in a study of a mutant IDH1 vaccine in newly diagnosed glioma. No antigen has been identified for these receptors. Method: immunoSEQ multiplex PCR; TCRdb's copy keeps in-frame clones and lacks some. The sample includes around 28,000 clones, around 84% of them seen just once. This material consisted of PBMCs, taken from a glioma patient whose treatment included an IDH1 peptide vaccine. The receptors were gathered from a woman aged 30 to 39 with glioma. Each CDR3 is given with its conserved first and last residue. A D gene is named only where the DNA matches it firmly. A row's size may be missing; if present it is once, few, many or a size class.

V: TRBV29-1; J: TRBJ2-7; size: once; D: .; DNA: TGCAGCGTCCTTTTGGGACGGCGGGGCTACGAGCAGTACTTC; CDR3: CSVLLGRRGYEQYF
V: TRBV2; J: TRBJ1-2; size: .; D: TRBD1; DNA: TGTGCCAGCAGAGTAGACCGGGACAGGGGTAGTGGCTACACCTTC; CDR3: CASRVDRDRGSGYTF
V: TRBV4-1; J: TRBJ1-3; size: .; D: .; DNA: TGCGCCAGCAGCCGGGGGGCAGAGGGAAACACCATATATTTT; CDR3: CASSRGAEGNTIYF
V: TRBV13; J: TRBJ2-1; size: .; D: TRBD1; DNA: TGTGCCAGCAGCACCCCCCGACAGGGCCTCTCCTACAATGAGCAGTTCTTC; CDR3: CASSTPRQGLSYNEQFF
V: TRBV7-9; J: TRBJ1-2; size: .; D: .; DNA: TGTGCCAGCAGGATAGACGGGTATGGCTACACCTTC; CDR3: CASRIDGYGYTF
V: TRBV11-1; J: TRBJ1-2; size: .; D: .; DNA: TGTGCCAGCAGCCTTGGACATAACTATGGCTACACCTTC; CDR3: CASSLGHNYGYTF
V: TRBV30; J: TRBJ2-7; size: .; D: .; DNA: TGTGCCTGGAGTGTACTCCAGCTGGGCGAGCAGTACTTC; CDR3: CAWSVLQLGEQYF
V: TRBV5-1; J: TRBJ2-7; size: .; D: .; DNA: TGCGCCAGCAGCTTGGGGGGCCCATACGAGCAGTACTTC; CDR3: CASSLGGPYEQYF
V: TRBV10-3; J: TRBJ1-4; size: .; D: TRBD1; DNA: TGTGCCATCAGTGGGACAGGGGGTGGCGAAAAACTGTTTTTT; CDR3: CAISGTGGGEKLFF
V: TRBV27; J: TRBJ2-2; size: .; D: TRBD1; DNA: TGTGCCAGCAGCGTATCGACAGGGTTCACCGGGGAGCTGTTTTTT; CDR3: CASSVSTGFTGELFF
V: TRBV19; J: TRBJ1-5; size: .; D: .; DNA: TGTGCCAGTAGTATCCTCCTAGGGCCCCAGCATTTT; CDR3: CASSILLGPQHF